The subject of this entry is one TCR beta chain. The sample is drawn from a study of OX40 agonist ivuxolimab in advanced cancers. The protocol was immunoSEQ multiplex PCR, while the TCRdb copy is restricted to in-frame clones and leaves out a portion. The table lists about 41,000 clones, over 80% of them singletons. The V and J ends lost 5 bases and 0 bases respectively, with 11 bases between them. The germline CDR1 and CDR2 sequences are SGHAT and FQDESV (reference sequence). The CDR3 totals 14 residues. This sequence was found in an adult with an advanced solid tumor such as melanoma, head and neck, liver or kidney cancer. The V gene is TRBV11-1, the J gene TRBJ2-7, with a tentative D call TRBD2 (5 bases). Specimen: CD4+ or CD8+ T cells sorted from blood, collected in a trial of the OX40 agonist ivuxolimab. The CDR3 DNA reads TGTGCCAGCAGCCAGTTACTAGGCTCCTACGAGCAGTACTTC. The encoded protein is CASSQLLGSYEQYF.